This TCR beta chain was profiled in a study of blood T cells in healthy people across ages. Donation came from healthy Caucasian individuals in Russia who were aged 6 to 90. Trimming took off 0 bases at V and 7 bases at J, with 19 bases between the two ends. The CDR3 spans 17 residues. Germline lookup yields CDR1 ENHRY and CDR2 SYGVKD. It was with a sample-barcoded 5' primer and a J-beta primer mix that a second PCR of roughly 6 to 12 cycles was run. With 12 random nucleotides, a template-switch adaptor tagged each individual cDNA molecule. MiXCR, run by TCRdb on the 5' RACE reads, gives a single entry per CDR3 protein. The table includes 1.5 million to 2 million distinct CDR3 sequences, about 50% detected once.

The rearrangement links TRBV10-3 to TRBJ2-1, with D possibly being TRBD1 (6 bases). Sequencing was done on a sample of blood. This sequence originates from a woman aged 40-49 years in good health. The DNA for the CDR3 is TGTGCCATCAGTGAGTCGCCTCAGACCGGGGACACGAATGAGCAGTTCTTC. Protein: CAISESPQTGDTNEQFF.